The TCR beta chain described here comes from a study of blood T cell repertoires in COVID-19. V was pared by 8 bases and J by 1 base, with 11 bases between. Looked up from germline, CDR1 is MNHEY and CDR2 is SMNVEV (reference sequence). This CDR3 comprises 13 residues. Here immunoSEQ multiplex PCR was the method, and the copy in TCRdb shows in-frame clones only, minus some. The sample lists 150,000 to 250,000 clones, 94% occurring once. Sequencing was performed on peripheral blood. The sequence derives from a man aged 30 to 39 with COVID-19, enrolled during active disease. The rearrangement joins TRBV27 to TRBJ1-1; D remains ambiguous. The CDR3 loop reads CASHPTGNTEAFF. The CDR3 nucleotides are TGTGCCAGCCACCCTACGGGGAACACTGAAGCTTTCTTT.